Listed below are T cell receptor beta chains from one sample, sequenced in a study of PD-L1 blockade in urothelial cancer. Only in-frame clones appear in the TCRdb table, and some are missing; sequencing was by immunoSEQ multiplex PCR. The table has 45,000 or so clones, 82% seen once; the top ten hold 1.5% to 2%. Source: PBMCs, taken around atezolizumab (anti-PD-L1) treatment. Receptor source: a man aged 45-65 years with urothelial cancer. CDR3s include the opening cysteine and the closing phenylalanine or tryptophan. The D gene is left open where the match is weak. For some rows the clone size is stated as once, few or many, or as a class when expanded; others skip it.

D gene	clone size	V gene	J gene	CDR3 protein	CDR3 DNA
TRBD1	.	TRBV18	TRBJ1-2	CASSPREQGGTGYTF	TGTGCCAGCTCACCCCGGGAACAGGGGGGCACTGGCTACACCTTC
TRBD2	.	TRBV19	TRBJ2-3	CASSIAGGSFDTQYF	TGTGCCAGTAGTATCGCTGGCGGGAGCTTCGATACGCAGTATTTT
.	few	TRBV10-3	TRBJ2-3	CAISDSRASTDTQYF	TGTGCCATCAGTGATTCGCGGGCTAGCACAGATACGCAGTATTTT
.	.	TRBV11-3	TRBJ2-2	CASSLDLASRELFF	TGTGCCAGCAGCTTAGATCTAGCCTCTAGGGAGCTGTTTTTT
TRBD1	.	TRBV29-1	TRBJ1-2	CSADLDRGNYGYTF	TGCAGCGCTGATTTGGACAGGGGGAACTATGGCTACACCTTC
.	.	TRBV14	TRBJ2-2	CASSRYGTPNTGELFF	TGTGCCAGCAGTCGCTACGGGACACCGAACACCGGGGAGCTGTTTTTT
.	few	TRBV5-4	TRBJ1-1	CASRRAQTNTEAFF	TGTGCCAGCAGACGTGCACAGACGAACACTGAAGCTTTCTTT
TRBD1	once	TRBV7-2	TRBJ2-7	CASSFRTGGSEQYF	TGTGCCAGCAGCTTCAGGACAGGGGGCTCCGAGCAGTACTTC
.	.	TRBV6-6	TRBJ2-5	CASSYSQGQETQYF	TGTGCCAGCAGTTACTCACAGGGCCAAGAGACCCAGTACTTC
.	few	TRBV7-2	TRBJ2-7	CASSLVQGLHEQYF	TGTGCCAGCAGCTTAGTGCAGGGGTTGCACGAGCAGTACTTC
.	.	TRBV4-2	TRBJ1-2	CASSQDPGRDYGYTF	TGTGCCAGCAGCCAAGACCCCGGGAGAGACTATGGCTACACCTTC
.	.	TRBV7-7	TRBJ1-3	CASSPAGISGNTIYF	TGTGCTAGCAGCCCAGCAGGTATCTCTGGAAACACCATATATTTT
.	.	TRBV5-1	TRBJ1-2	CASRLTDSTNGYTF	TGCGCCAGCCGATTAACGGATAGCACGAATGGCTACACCTTC
.	.	TRBV28	TRBJ1-4	CASSLPGVEKLFF	TGTGCCAGCAGTTTACCAGGGGTTGAAAAACTGTTTTTT
.	.	TRBV10-1	TRBJ2-5	CASSEGSAGETQYF	TGCGCCAGTAGTGAGGGTAGCGCTGGGGAGACCCAGTACTTC
TRBD2	.	TRBV5-5	TRBJ2-5	CASSLTQREGGLETQYF	TGTGCCAGCAGCTTGACCCAGCGGGAGGGCGGGTTGGAGACCCAGTACTTC
TRBD2	.	TRBV5-1	TRBJ2-2	CASSPRAGMNTGELFF	TGCGCCAGCAGCCCACGAGCGGGAATGAACACCGGGGAGCTGTTTTTT
.	few	TRBV7-9	TRBJ2-7	CASSARDNYEQYF	TGTGCCAGCAGCGCCCGGGACAACTACGAGCAGTACTTC
TRBD2	.	TRBV10-3	TRBJ2-1	CAISSSGDEQFF	TGTGCCATCAGTTCTAGCGGGGATGAGCAGTTCTTC
TRBD2	.	TRBV28	TRBJ2-5	CASRPQTSAGRQTQYF	TGTGCCAGCAGACCCCAAACGTCAGCGGGGAGGCAGACCCAGTACTTC
.	.	TRBV23-1	TRBJ2-2	CASSQPRVLTALNTGELFF	TGCGCCAGCAGTCAACCCAGGGTTTTGACAGCCCTTAACACCGGGGAGCTGTTTTTT
.	.	TRBV10-3	TRBJ1-1	CAISESTVGVTEAFF	TGTGCCATCAGTGAGTCGACGGTGGGAGTCACTGAAGCTTTCTTT
TRBD1	.	TRBV11-2	TRBJ2-3	CASSLRQGSDTQYF	TGTGCCAGCAGCTTACGACAGGGATCAGATACGCAGTATTTT
.	.	TRBV19	TRBJ1-2	CASSNEWHESPGTF	TGTGCCAGTAGTAATGAGTGGCATGAGAGCCCGGGGACCTTC
.	.	TRBV5-1	TRBJ2-7	CASSLALDSSYEQYF	TGCGCCAGCAGCTTGGCCTTGGACAGCTCCTACGAGCAGTACTTC
.	.	TRBV19	TRBJ1-2	CASSMGGYLIWSYTF	TGTGCCAGTAGTATGGGGGGGTACCTGATATGGAGCTACACCTTC